The 16 T cell receptor beta chains given below trace back to one sample, sequenced in a study of blood T cells in healthy people across ages. Sample-barcoded 5' priming and a J-beta primer mix drove a second PCR of roughly 6 to 12 cycles. TCRdb re-called the 5' RACE reads with MiXCR, one entry per CDR3 protein. The table lists around 1.7 million distinct CDR3 sequences, 28% of them singletons. The specimen sequenced was blood. These receptors originate from a woman in her 30s in good health.

Only a few counts were recorded for this clonotype. V is TRBV6-6 and J is TRBJ2-1, with TRBD2 as a possible D gene (5 bases). From germline, CDR1 is MNHNY and CDR2 SVGAGI (reference sequence). Trimming left V 2 bases short and J 7 bases short, with 15 bases between. The CDR3 contains 15 residues. CDR3 sequence reads: CASSYPLTGSNEQFF. CDR3 DNA sequence: TGTGCCAGCAGTTACCCCCTAACGGGGTCAAATGAGCAGTTCTTC.

V gene TRBV4-3 combines with J gene TRBJ2-3, with D perhaps TRBD1 or TRBD2 (5 bases each). Trimming removed 5 bases at V and 11 bases at J, with 20 bases between. CDR1 is LGHNA and CDR2 is YSLEER in the germline V gene. The CDR3 spans 14 residues. This CDR3 is CASSAASARDGQYF. CDR3 DNA: TGCGCCAGCAGCGCGGCATCAGCCCGGGACGGGCAGTATTTT.

This clonotype was picked up a small number of times. This sequence joins TRBV2 and TRBJ2-3, with 9 bases matching TRBD2. Losses at the gene ends were 6 bases for V and 0 bases for J; bases not matched to a gene: 4. Germline-derived CDR1 and CDR2 are SNHLY and FYNNEI. The CDR3 runs to 15 residues. CDR3 bases: TGTGCCAGCAGCAGACTAGCGGATAGCACAGATACGCAGTATTTT. Translating it yields CASSRLADSTDTQYF.

J is TRBJ2-5 and V is TRBV25-1; the match to TRBD1 covers 8 bases. CDR3 length equals 14 residues. Germline CDR1 is MGHDK and CDR2 is SYGVNS. Trimming removed 6 bases from V and 2 bases from J; junction bases left unmatched: 5. The DNA for the CDR3 is TGTGCCAGCAGGCCGACAGGGGTTCAAGAGACCCAGTACTTC. This translates into CASRPTGVQETQYF.

This clonotype was recorded a few times. V gene TRBV29-1 combines with J gene TRBJ1-1; D might be TRBD1 (5 bases). This CDR3 contains 13 residues. Between the trimmed V and J ends, which lost 6 bases and 0 bases, there was a span of 11 bases. From germline, CDR1 is SQVTM and CDR2 ANQGSEA. The chain's CDR3 is CSVRRQLNTEAFF. The CDR3, as DNA: TGCAGCGTCCGTAGACAGTTGAACACTGAAGCTTTCTTT.

The chain has TRBV2 and TRBJ2-1, with TRBD2 matching over 10 bases. CDR3 length: 17 residues. From germline, CDR1 is SNHLY and CDR2 FYNNEI. J lost 9 bases, V lost 6 bases, and 17 bases had no gene match. The CDR3 DNA follows: TGTGCCAGCAGCGCCGACAGAGCGGGGGGGCCTCGTGGTGAGCAGTTCTTC. Amino acid sequence: CASSADRAGGPRGEQFF. Complete variable domain (other parts from reference TRBV2 and TRBJ2-1): EPEVTQTPSHQVTQMGQEVILRCVPISNHLYFYWYRQILGQKVEFLVSFYNNEISEKSEIFDDQFSVERPDGSNFTLKIRSTKLEDSAMYFCASSADRAGGPRGEQFFGPGTRLTVL.

The J gene is TRBJ2-1, the V gene TRBV28, with TRBD2 matching 16 bases. The CDR3 runs 18 residues. The germline gives CDR1 MDHEN, CDR2 SYDVKM. Trimming took 2 bases from V and 6 from J; bases not matched to a gene: 7. The CDR3 nucleotides are TGTGCCAGCAGTTTACATCTTGGGACTAGCGGGGGGGGCAATGAGCAGTTCTTC. Amino acids: CASSLHLGTSGGGNEQFF.

This clonotype appeared a few times. V gene TRBV27 combines with J gene TRBJ2-7; 11 bases are shared with TRBD2. The junction had 10 bases not matched to a gene; V was cut back by 3 bases and J by 6 bases. This CDR3 comprises 16 residues. The germline V gene has CDR1 MNHEY and CDR2 SMNVEV (reference sequence). This CDR3 is CASSFGLAGGKSEQYF. The CDR3 nucleotides read TGTGCCAGCAGTTTCGGGCTAGCGGGAGGCAAGAGCGAGCAGTACTTC.

This clonotype was recorded at least ten times. This chain uses TRBV29-1 with TRBJ1-2, with D unclear. This CDR3 comprises 13 residues. Germline values: CDR1 SQVTM, CDR2 ANQGSEA. V was shortened by 6 bases and J by 2 bases, with 13 bases between the two germline ends. The CDR3 here is CSVTKQLNYGYTF. The CDR3 DNA follows: TGCAGCGTCACGAAACAGTTAAACTATGGCTACACCTTC.

The chain employs TRBV20-1 and TRBJ1-5, with a weak D call TRBD1 (6 bases). Germline loops: CDR1 DFQATT, CDR2 SNEGSKA (reference sequence). The germline V and J ends were trimmed by 3 bases and 1 base, with 10 bases remaining between them. This CDR3 spans 14 amino acids. The CDR3 sequence: CSASRGESNQPQHF. Here the CDR3 DNA reads TGCAGTGCTAGTAGGGGGGAGAGCAATCAGCCCCAGCATTTT.

The chain carries TRBV10-1 and TRBJ1-5; D is uncertain. The germline V gene has CDR1 WNHNN and CDR2 SYGVQD (reference sequence). The V and J ends lost 0 bases and 9 bases respectively, with 9 bases between them. The CDR3 has 13 amino acids. The CDR3 region is CASSESAPRPQHF. The CDR3 nucleotides read TGCGCCAGCAGTGAGTCCGCTCCCCGGCCCCAGCATTTT.

Points on this clonotype: With a much larger clone just one base away, this may be a read error. The rearrangement links TRBV6-2 or TRBV6-3 to TRBJ2-1; D assignment may be TRBD1 or TRBD2 (5 bases each). This CDR3 region has 14 residues. V was shortened by 6 bases and J by 4 bases, with 13 bases between the two germline ends. CDR1 and CDR2 from the germline V gene are MNHEY and SVGEGT. CDR3 loop: CASRYLGPYNEQFF. DNA of the CDR3: TGTGCCAGCAGGTACCTGGGACCATACAATGAGCAGTTCTTC.

This clonotype has a count of ten or more. This rearrangement joins TRBV7-9 to TRBJ2-7, with 8 bases lining up with TRBD1. CDR3 length: 14 residues. V shed 6 bases and J 2 bases; nucleotides not matched to a gene: 6. The germline V gene has CDR1 SEHNR and CDR2 FQNEAQ (reference sequence). This chain's CDR3 is CASSSRTGPYEQYF. The CDR3, as DNA: TGTGCCAGCAGTTCCCGGACAGGGCCCTACGAGCAGTACTTC.

The chain employs TRBV7-2 and TRBJ2-5; 7 bases map to TRBD1. V lost 5 bases to trimming and J lost 2 bases; unmatched junction nucleotides: 8. CDR1 is SGHTA and CDR2 is FQGNSA in the germline V gene. This CDR3 is 15 amino acids long. The CDR3 sequence: CASSRESGGQETQYF. As DNA, the CDR3 is TGTGCCAGCAGCCGCGAATCAGGGGGACAAGAGACCCAGTACTTC.

V and J are TRBV5-4 and TRBJ2-3; 11 bases map to TRBD2. Germline V CDR1 and CDR2: SGHNT, YYREEE (reference sequence). This CDR3 spans 18 amino acids. V lost 2 bases, J lost 5 bases, and 13 bases stayed unmatched. The CDR3 sequence is CASSFGTSGPWSQDTQYF. The CDR3 nucleotides read TGTGCCAGCAGCTTTGGGACTAGCGGCCCGTGGTCTCAAGATACGCAGTATTTT.

The rearrangement links TRBV15 to TRBJ2-1; D remains ambiguous. Deletions cut 6 bases from V and 6 bases from J, with 12 bases between. The CDR3 totals 13 residues. The germline gives CDR1 LNHNV, CDR2 YYDKDF (reference sequence). CDR3 DNA sequence: TGTGCCACCAGATTTACAGTCCCCAATGAGCAGTTCTTC. Its translation is CATRFTVPNEQFF.